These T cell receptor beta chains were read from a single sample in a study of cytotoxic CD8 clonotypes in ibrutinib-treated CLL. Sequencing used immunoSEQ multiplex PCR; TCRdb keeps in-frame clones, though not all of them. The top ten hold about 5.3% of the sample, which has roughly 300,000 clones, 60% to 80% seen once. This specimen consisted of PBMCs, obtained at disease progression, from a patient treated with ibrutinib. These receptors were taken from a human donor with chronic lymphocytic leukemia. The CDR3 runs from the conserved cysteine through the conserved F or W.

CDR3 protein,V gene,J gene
CASSRVGGLAGTQYF,TRBV7-3,TRBJ2-5
CASSFLAGPHSYEQYF,TRBV7-3,TRBJ2-7
CASSHGLAGEKNTGELFF,TRBV4-1,TRBJ2-2
CASSQGAYNEQFF,TRBV27,TRBJ2-1
CASTLLAGGTYEQYF,TRBV5-1,TRBJ2-7
CASSVDRGRGYTF,TRBV9,TRBJ1-2
CASRRAGVTGELFF,TRBV28,TRBJ2-2
CASSRGIALGDNEQFF,TRBV7-2,TRBJ2-1
CASSLGTVEDEQYF,TRBV28,TRBJ2-7
CASSDNRGQIYEQYF,TRBV5-1,TRBJ2-7
CASSIPTGSSYNEQFF,TRBV7-6,TRBJ2-1
CSVVGTAYEQYF,TRBV29-1,TRBJ2-7
CASSLSPGSGANVLTF,TRBV7-2,TRBJ2-6
CASSLDRGDIQYF,TRBV7-3,TRBJ2-4
CASSHRNDEESYEQYF,TRBV4-1,TRBJ2-7
CASSASPLAGLLKSYNEQFF,TRBV6-1,TRBJ2-1
CASSSVGTSYSETQYF,TRBV6-5,TRBJ2-5
CASSPAFFFASTDTQYF,TRBV14,TRBJ2-3